These T cell receptor beta chains were read from a single sample in a study of beta chain features in type 1 diabetes. Generated by immunoSEQ multiplex PCR, the TCRdb table keeps only in-frame clones and is missing some. The table has 400,000 to 550,000 clones, about an eighth seen once. The specimen sequenced was naive CD4+ T cells from blood. All receptors derive from a woman aged 18-29 years in good health. Both conserved end residues are part of each CDR3. Fields, in order: clone size, V gene, D gene, J gene, CDR3 protein, CDR3 DNA. The D gene is left open where the match is weak. The listing skips clone size in some rows; elsewhere it reads once, few, many or a size class.

size: few
V: TRBV7-7
D: TRBD2
J: TRBJ2-3
CDR3: CASSLGAGLDADTQYF
DNA: TGTGCCAGCAGCTTAGGGGCGGGACTAGATGCAGATACGCAGTATTTT

size: few
V: TRBV4-3
D: .
J: TRBJ1-2
CDR3: CASSSEQGDYGYTF
DNA: TGCGCCAGCAGCTCAGAACAGGGAGACTATGGCTACACCTTC

size: .
V: TRBV19
D: .
J: TRBJ2-4
CDR3: CASSIGDPRNIQYF
DNA: TGTGCCAGTAGTATAGGTGATCCTAGGAACATTCAGTACTTC

size: .
V: TRBV9
D: .
J: TRBJ2-6
CDR3: CASSDPPGAGANVLTF
DNA: TGTGCCAGCAGCGATCCCCCGGGGGCTGGGGCCAACGTCCTGACTTTC

size: .
V: TRBV7-2
D: .
J: TRBJ1-6
CDR3: CASSLVGNSPLHF
DNA: TGTGCCAGCAGCTTAGTCGGGAATTCACCCCTCCACTTT

size: few
V: TRBV30
D: .
J: TRBJ1-2
CDR3: CAWRDGWVGYGYTF
DNA: TGTGCCTGGCGGGACGGATGGGTGGGATATGGCTACACCTTC

size: few
V: TRBV5-6
D: TRBD2
J: TRBJ2-3
CDR3: CASRGAGGRDTQYF
DNA: TGTGCCAGTCGCGGAGCGGGAGGACGGGATACGCAGTATTTT

size: .
V: TRBV29-1
D: .
J: TRBJ2-1
CDR3: CSVESGRLRNEQFF
DNA: TGCAGCGTTGAATCCGGGCGGCTCAGGAATGAACAGTTCTTC

size: .
V: TRBV7-6
D: TRBD1
J: TRBJ2-5
CDR3: CASSHYTGEETQYF
DNA: TGTGCCAGCAGCCATTACACAGGGGAAGAGACCCAGTACTTC

size: few
V: TRBV23-1
D: .
J: TRBJ1-6
CDR3: CASSHQGDRNSPLHF
DNA: TGCGCCAGCAGTCACCAGGGAGACAGGAATTCACCCCTCCACTTT

size: .
V: TRBV12-5
D: .
J: TRBJ1-4
CDR3: CASGGPATNEKLFF
DNA: TGTGCTAGTGGAGGCCCTGCAACTAATGAAAAACTGTTTTTT

size: .
V: TRBV9
D: TRBD2
J: TRBJ2-5
CDR3: CASSVASGGYQETQYF
DNA: TGTGCCAGCAGCGTAGCTAGCGGGGGGTACCAAGAGACCCAGTACTTC

size: .
V: TRBV28
D: .
J: TRBJ2-2
CDR3: CASSWGLARNTGELFF
DNA: TGTGCCAGCAGTTGGGGGCTAGCGAGGAACACCGGGGAGCTGTTTTTT

size: .
V: TRBV9
D: TRBD1
J: TRBJ1-2
CDR3: CASTGTGNYGYTF
DNA: TGTGCCAGCACCGGGACAGGAAACTATGGCTACACCTTC

size: .
V: TRBV9
D: TRBD2
J: TRBJ2-3
CDR3: CASSVGGGPDTQYF
DNA: TGTGCCAGCAGCGTAGGCGGGGGGCCCGATACGCAGTATTTT

size: few
V: TRBV10-3
D: .
J: TRBJ1-3
CDR3: CATGGAGNTIYF
DNA: TGTGCCACCGGAGGCGCTGGAAACACCATATATTTT

size: few
V: TRBV5-1
D: .
J: TRBJ2-3
CDR3: CASSSGTVSTDTQYF
DNA: TGCGCCAGCAGCTCCGGGACGGTGAGCACAGATACGCAGTATTTT

size: .
V: TRBV7-9
D: .
J: TRBJ1-2
CDR3: CASSPNYLQHPNYGYTF
DNA: TGTGCCAGCAGCCCCAATTACCTTCAACATCCTAACTATGGCTACACCTTC

size: few
V: TRBV7-2
D: .
J: TRBJ1-1
CDR3: CASSFQNMNTEAFF
DNA: TGTGCCAGCAGCTTTCAGAACATGAACACTGAAGCTTTCTTT

size: few
V: TRBV2
D: .
J: TRBJ1-1
CDR3: CASSASQGATEAFF
DNA: TGTGCCAGCAGTGCGAGCCAGGGAGCCACTGAAGCTTTCTTT

size: .
V: TRBV5-1
D: .
J: TRBJ2-7
CDR3: CASSAEGDNYEQYF
DNA: TGCGCCAGCAGCGCAGAGGGTGATAACTACGAGCAGTACTTC

size: few
V: TRBV6-4
D: .
J: TRBJ1-1
CDR3: CASSREEGTEAFF
DNA: TGTGCCAGCAGTAGGGAGGAAGGCACTGAAGCTTTCTTT

size: .
V: TRBV28
D: .
J: TRBJ2-5
CDR3: CASTIKETQYF
DNA: TGTGCCAGCACCATTAAAGAGACCCAGTACTTC

size: few
V: TRBV7-3
D: .
J: TRBJ2-5
CDR3: CASSWEPNGETQYF
DNA: TGTGCCAGCAGCTGGGAACCAAACGGGGAGACCCAGTACTTC

size: once
V: TRBV27
D: TRBD1
J: TRBJ1-1
CDR3: CASSIRQGLGTEAFF
DNA: TGTGCCAGCAGTATAAGACAGGGACTAGGAACTGAAGCTTTCTTT

size: few
V: TRBV19
D: .
J: TRBJ1-1
CDR3: CASSIGAVKSNTEAFF
DNA: TGTGCCAGTAGTATTGGAGCAGTTAAATCAAACACTGAAGCTTTCTTT

size: few
V: TRBV6-6
D: .
J: TRBJ2-3
CDR3: CASSYLAVTDTQYF
DNA: TGTGCCAGCAGTTATTTAGCGGTCACAGATACGCAGTATTTT

size: .
V: TRBV9
D: TRBD2
J: TRBJ2-7
CDR3: CASSAASGSYEQYF
DNA: TGTGCCAGCAGCGCGGCTAGCGGGAGTTACGAGCAGTACTTC

size: .
V: TRBV27
D: .
J: TRBJ1-4
CDR3: CASRRTTATNEKLFF
DNA: TGTGCCAGTAGAAGGACAACCGCAACTAATGAAAAACTGTTTTTT

size: .
V: TRBV5-4
D: TRBD1
J: TRBJ1-3
CDR3: CASSPRTGTASGNTIYF
DNA: TGTGCCAGCAGCCCGCGAACCGGGACAGCCTCTGGAAACACCATATATTTT

size: .
V: TRBV25-1
D: TRBD1
J: TRBJ2-7
CDR3: CASSGGQADEQYF
DNA: TGTGCCAGCAGTGGGGGACAGGCCGACGAGCAGTACTTC

size: few
V: TRBV25-1
D: .
J: TRBJ2-7
CDR3: CASSKIGDTYEQYF
DNA: TGTGCCAGCAGTAAGATTGGGGACACCTACGAGCAGTACTTC

size: few
V: TRBV9
D: TRBD1
J: TRBJ1-1
CDR3: CASSGSGTGRTEAFF
DNA: TGTGCCAGCAGCGGCTCCGGGACAGGGAGGACTGAAGCTTTCTTT

size: few
V: TRBV29-1
D: .
J: TRBJ1-1
CDR3: CSVAGTLNTEAFF
DNA: TGCAGCGTTGCGGGAACCTTGAACACTGAAGCTTTCTTT

size: once
V: TRBV7-9
D: TRBD2
J: TRBJ2-3
CDR3: CASSLSGADTQYF
DNA: TGTGCCAGCAGCTTAAGCGGGGCAGATACGCAGTATTTT

size: .
V: TRBV9
D: TRBD1
J: TRBJ1-6
CDR3: CASSTGQIKVPLHF
DNA: TGTGCCAGCAGCACGGGACAGATTAAGGTACCCCTCCACTTT

size: few
V: TRBV9
D: TRBD2
J: TRBJ2-1
CDR3: CASSVDPSGGEQFF
DNA: TGTGCCAGCAGCGTAGACCCTAGCGGAGGAGAGCAGTTCTTC

size: .
V: TRBV5-1
D: TRBD2
J: TRBJ2-3
CDR3: CASSLAGGSTDTQYF
DNA: TGCGCCAGCAGCCTAGCGGGGGGTAGCACAGATACGCAGTATTTT

size: .
V: TRBV4-2
D: .
J: TRBJ2-6
CDR3: CASTPPGANVLTF
DNA: TGTGCCAGCACCCCCCCAGGGGCCAACGTCCTGACTTTC

size: few
V: TRBV30
D: .
J: TRBJ1-5
CDR3: CAWRSGGLINQPQHF
DNA: TGTGCCTGGCGATCGGGGGGGCTCATCAATCAGCCCCAGCATTTT

size: .
V: TRBV5-1
D: .
J: TRBJ1-4
CDR3: CASSLTATNEKLFF
DNA: TGCGCCAGCAGCTTGACGGCAACTAATGAAAAACTGTTTTTT

size: few
V: TRBV7-9
D: TRBD1
J: TRBJ2-7
CDR3: CASSLYRGGYEQYF
DNA: TGTGCCAGCAGCTTGTACAGGGGCGGGTACGAGCAGTACTTC

size: .
V: TRBV7-9
D: .
J: TRBJ1-1
CDR3: CASSLSETEAFF
DNA: TGTGCCAGCAGCTTGTCGGAAACTGAAGCTTTCTTT

size: .
V: TRBV18
D: .
J: TRBJ2-3
CDR3: CASSPVGGGTDTQYF
DNA: TGTGCCAGCTCACCAGTCGGGGGTGGCACAGATACGCAGTATTTT

size: .
V: TRBV7-6
D: .
J: TRBJ1-1
CDR3: CASSLGQSMNTEAFF
DNA: TGTGCCAGCAGCTTAGGACAGAGCATGAACACTGAAGCTTTCTTT

size: few
V: TRBV19
D: TRBD2
J: TRBJ2-3
CDR3: CASMWRETDTQYF
DNA: TGTGCCAGTATGTGGCGGGAGACAGATACGCAGTATTTT

size: few
V: TRBV6-4
D: TRBD1
J: TRBJ2-1
CDR3: CASSEATGGYNEQFF
DNA: TGTGCCAGCAGTGAAGCGACAGGGGGTTACAATGAGCAGTTCTTC

size: .
V: TRBV5-1
D: .
J: TRBJ2-3
CDR3: CASSLDAGRVTDTQYF
DNA: TGCGCCAGCAGCTTGGATGCGGGACGCGTCACAGATACGCAGTATTTT

size: .
V: TRBV5-1
D: .
J: TRBJ2-7
CDR3: CASSEYYEQYF
DNA: TGCGCCAGCAGCGAATATTACGAGCAGTACTTC

size: .
V: TRBV18
D: .
J: TRBJ2-1
CDR3: CASSRTSTYNEQFF
DNA: TGTGCCAGCTCACGGACTTCAACCTACAATGAGCAGTTCTTC

size: .
V: TRBV5-1
D: .
J: TRBJ2-4
CDR3: CASSLPGTKNIQYF
DNA: TGCGCCAGCAGCTTGCCGGGAACCAAAAACATTCAGTACTTC